One TCR beta chain is described in this entry. The antigen is not known. This sample stems from a study of OX40 agonist ivuxolimab in advanced cancers. Study-wide background: With ivuxolimab, an agonistic anti-OX40 (CD134) antibody, patients were treated. Every 2 weeks, patients got intravenous ivuxolimab at one of six dose levels (0.01-10 mg/kg). Study-wide points: Both blood CD4+ and CD8+ T cells showed clonal growth by week 6 at 0.1 to 3.0 mg/kg. Partly responding patients at 0.1-3.0 mg/kg showed some of the smallest clonal expansion.

The data were produced by immunoSEQ multiplex PCR, yet TCRdb's version contains in-frame clones alone and is incomplete. The table records 77,000 or so clones, about 90% of them present only once. From germline, CDR1 is SGHTA and CDR2 FQGNSA. CDR3 size: 18 residues. The V gene lost 5 bases and the J gene lost 6 bases, with 23 bases spanning the gap. Specimen: CD4+ or CD8+ T cells sorted from blood, collected in a trial of the OX40 agonist ivuxolimab. The source of this sequence is an adult with an advanced solid tumor such as melanoma, head and neck, liver or kidney cancer. V and J are TRBV7-2 and TRBJ1-6; D gene unclear. The CDR3 DNA sequence: TGTGCCAGCAGCCCTCAACCCCCAAACCATGGAAGTAATTCACCCCTCCACTTT. It yields the protein CASSPQPPNHGSNSPLHF.